Listed below are T cell receptor beta chains from one sample, sequenced in a study of CD8 T cells in ankylosing spondylitis. TCRdb reprocessed the 5' RACE reads with MiXCR, giving one entry per CDR3 protein. Among hundreds of thousands of distinct CDR3 sequences, roughly 25% were seen once, and the ten largest hold more than 6.5%. Specimen: blood, either unsorted or a sorted T cell fraction (not recorded which). The receptors originated from a male donor with ankylosing spondylitis or in good health (not recorded which). The CDR3 runs from the conserved cysteine through the conserved F or W. Fields, in order: clone size, J gene, D gene, V gene, CDR3 DNA, CDR3 protein. The D gene is left open where the match is weak. Not every row has a clone size; where given, it reads once, few, many or a size class.

clone_size: many; j_call: TRBJ2-1; d_call: .; v_call: TRBV5-1; cdr3_nt: TGCGCCAGCAGCTTTAATCTGCAGTACAATGAGCAGTTCTTC; cdr3_aa: CASSFNLQYNEQFF
clone_size: many; j_call: TRBJ2-7; d_call: TRBD1; v_call: TRBV5-1; cdr3_nt: TGCGCCAGCAGCTTGGCCCGGGACAGACCCTACGAGCAGTACTTC; cdr3_aa: CASSLARDRPYEQYF
clone_size: once; j_call: TRBJ2-1; d_call: .; v_call: TRBV7-6; cdr3_nt: TGTGCCAGCAGCTTAGCGGGCGGAGGGTATACCAACGAGCAGTTCTTC; cdr3_aa: CASSLAGGGYTNEQFF
clone_size: .; j_call: TRBJ2-1; d_call: .; v_call: TRBV5-5; cdr3_nt: TGTGCCAGCAGCTTGGAAGTGGCGGGAAGCTCCTACAATGAGCAGTTCTTC; cdr3_aa: CASSLEVAGSSYNEQFF
clone_size: many; j_call: TRBJ2-5; d_call: .; v_call: TRBV28; cdr3_nt: TGTGCCAGCAGTTTCTGGGGGACCCAGTACTTC; cdr3_aa: CASSFWGTQYF
clone_size: many; j_call: TRBJ2-7; d_call: .; v_call: TRBV3-1; cdr3_nt: TGTGCCAGCAGCCAACCGGGCGAGCAGTACTTC; cdr3_aa: CASSQPGEQYF
clone_size: many; j_call: TRBJ2-5; d_call: TRBD2; v_call: TRBV12-5; cdr3_nt: TGTGCTAGTGGTTCGGGACTAGCGGTCCAAGAGACCCAGTACTTC; cdr3_aa: CASGSGLAVQETQYF
clone_size: many; j_call: TRBJ2-2; d_call: TRBD2; v_call: TRBV20-1; cdr3_nt: TGCAGTGCTAGAGATGGAGCGGGAGGCACCGGGGAGCTGTTTTTT; cdr3_aa: CSARDGAGGTGELFF
clone_size: few; j_call: TRBJ2-7; d_call: TRBD2; v_call: TRBV10-3; cdr3_nt: TGTGCCATCGGACTAGCGGGAGGGCCGGTGCAGTACTTC; cdr3_aa: CAIGLAGGPVQYF
clone_size: many; j_call: TRBJ1-2; d_call: .; v_call: TRBV18; cdr3_nt: TGTGCCAGCTCACCACTCCCGGATCCTAACTATGGCTACACCTTC; cdr3_aa: CASSPLPDPNYGYTF
clone_size: few; j_call: TRBJ2-1; d_call: TRBD2; v_call: TRBV29-1; cdr3_nt: TGCAGCGTTGATAGCGGGGCGGGAGCCTACAATGAGCAGTTCTTC; cdr3_aa: CSVDSGAGAYNEQFF
clone_size: .; j_call: TRBJ2-7; d_call: .; v_call: TRBV12-3/TRBV12-4; cdr3_nt: TGTGCCAGCAGTGCAGAGATTGCGGCCTACGAGCAGTACTTC; cdr3_aa: CASSAEIAAYEQYF
clone_size: few; j_call: TRBJ2-2; d_call: .; v_call: TRBV29-1; cdr3_nt: TGCAGCGTTGAAGTTGGTAATACGGGTTCCGGGGAGCTGTTTTTT; cdr3_aa: CSVEVGNTGSGELFF
clone_size: .; j_call: TRBJ2-7; d_call: .; v_call: TRBV20-1; cdr3_nt: TGCAGTGCTAGAGATGAGCGGAGGGATCCCTCCTACGAGCAGTACTTC; cdr3_aa: CSARDERRDPSYEQYF
clone_size: .; j_call: TRBJ1-1; d_call: .; v_call: TRBV7-2; cdr3_nt: TGTGCCAGCAGTGTAACAGGGAGAACTGAAGCTTTCTTT; cdr3_aa: CASSVTGRTEAFF
clone_size: many; j_call: TRBJ1-6; d_call: .; v_call: TRBV6-5; cdr3_nt: TGTGCCAGCAGTTACTCCGGGAACAATTCACCCCTCCACTTT; cdr3_aa: CASSYSGNNSPLHF
clone_size: many; j_call: TRBJ2-3; d_call: .; v_call: TRBV12-3/TRBV12-4; cdr3_nt: TGTGCCAGCACACCCGTCGGTGGGGGTAGCACAGATACGCAGTATTTT; cdr3_aa: CASTPVGGGSTDTQYF
clone_size: .; j_call: TRBJ2-5; d_call: TRBD2; v_call: TRBV20-1; cdr3_nt: TGCGGCTTACTAGCGGGAGAAGAGACCCAGTACTTC; cdr3_aa: CGLLAGEETQYF
clone_size: .; j_call: TRBJ2-2; d_call: .; v_call: TRBV24-1; cdr3_nt: TGTGCCACCAGTGATACCGGACAGAACACCGGGGAGCTGTTTTTT; cdr3_aa: CATSDTGQNTGELFF
clone_size: .; j_call: TRBJ2-2; d_call: .; v_call: TRBV7-2; cdr3_nt: TGTGCCAGCAGCCCATCGCTCGGGGAGCTGTTTTTT; cdr3_aa: CASSPSLGELFF
clone_size: .; j_call: TRBJ2-5; d_call: .; v_call: TRBV29-1; cdr3_nt: TGCAGCGTTGTCCAGGGTGGAGAGACCCAGTACTTC; cdr3_aa: CSVVQGGETQYF
clone_size: many; j_call: TRBJ2-1; d_call: .; v_call: TRBV29-1; cdr3_nt: TGCAGCGTCTACGGGGGGACATTAGTCAATGAGCAGTTCTTC; cdr3_aa: CSVYGGTLVNEQFF
clone_size: few; j_call: TRBJ2-3; d_call: .; v_call: TRBV7-9; cdr3_nt: TGTGCCAGCAGCGACGCCGGGCGGACAGATACGCAGTATTTT; cdr3_aa: CASSDAGRTDTQYF
clone_size: .; j_call: TRBJ2-1; d_call: TRBD2; v_call: TRBV5-1; cdr3_nt: TGCGCCAGCAGCAGATGGACTAGCGGTTCCTACAATGAGCAGTTCTTC; cdr3_aa: CASSRWTSGSYNEQFF
clone_size: .; j_call: TRBJ2-2; d_call: TRBD2; v_call: TRBV29-1; cdr3_nt: TGCAGCGTTGGGGTAGCGGGAGGCGGCACCGGGGAGCTGTTTTTT; cdr3_aa: CSVGVAGGGTGELFF
clone_size: .; j_call: TRBJ2-1; d_call: TRBD2; v_call: TRBV5-1; cdr3_nt: TGCGCCAGCGCAGCGGGAGATGGGGTCAGAGAGCAGTTCTTC; cdr3_aa: CASAAGDGVREQFF
clone_size: .; j_call: TRBJ2-1; d_call: .; v_call: TRBV18; cdr3_nt: TGTGCCAGCTCACCACAAGGGGCAGGGGGAGGTGATGAGCAGTTCTTC; cdr3_aa: CASSPQGAGGGDEQFF
clone_size: few; j_call: TRBJ1-4; d_call: .; v_call: TRBV20-1; cdr3_nt: TGCAGTGCTAACGGGCTTAATGAAAAACTGTTTTTT; cdr3_aa: CSANGLNEKLFF
clone_size: many; j_call: TRBJ2-5; d_call: .; v_call: TRBV6-1; cdr3_nt: TGTGCCAGCAGTGGGTGGGGGCAAGAGACCCAGTACTTC; cdr3_aa: CASSGWGQETQYF
clone_size: many; j_call: TRBJ1-2; d_call: .; v_call: TRBV3-1; cdr3_nt: TGTGCCAGCAGCCCGGCCGAGGGAGGCTACACCTTC; cdr3_aa: CASSPAEGGYTF
clone_size: many; j_call: TRBJ2-5; d_call: .; v_call: TRBV7-6; cdr3_nt: TGTGCCAGCAGCATAACAGGGACAGAGACCCAGTACTTC; cdr3_aa: CASSITGTETQYF
clone_size: few; j_call: TRBJ1-3; d_call: .; v_call: TRBV6-2/TRBV6-3; cdr3_nt: TGTGCCAGCACATCACCGAGCTCTGGAAACACCATATATTTT; cdr3_aa: CASTSPSSGNTIYF